Each of the 16 T cell receptor beta chains below was sequenced from the same sample in a study of CXCR3-negative and CXCR3-positive naive CD8 T cells. These receptors have no identified antigens. Study-wide results and caveats: Higher TRB CDR3 hydrophobicity marked CXCR3-positive naive cells relative to CXCR3-negative naive cells.

The method, 5' RACE with UMI labels, was used to prepare the TRB cDNA libraries. TCRdb reanalyzed the 5' RACE reads and collapses them to one entry per CDR3 protein, without DNA. Its listing shows tens of thousands of distinct CDR3 sequences. The sample comprised naive CXCR3+ CD8+ T cells from blood. Stated subset: CD45RO-CCR7+CD27+CD95- naive CD8+ T cells expressing CXCR3 (TNR3+). These receptors all stem from a human donor in good health. Some clones in this sample may be carry-over from other donors' samples.

This chain links TRBV7-9 with TRBJ1-6; TCRdb's D gene call, TRBD1, goes unchecked for lack of DNA. This CDR3 has 16 amino acids. Looked up from germline, CDR1 is SEHNR and CDR2 is FQNEAQ (reference sequence). The CDR3 is CASSPGGGNYGGTLHF.

This chain links TRBV10-3 with TRBJ2-3. Germline assignment: CDR1 ENHRY and CDR2 SYGVKD. This CDR3 has 15 residues. The CDR3 spells CAISELGNSGDTQYF.

The CDR3 reads CASSYSSREAFF. V gene TRBV6-2 or TRBV6-3 combines with J gene TRBJ1-1. The CDR3 extends over 12 amino acids. The germline CDR1 and CDR2 sequences are MNHEY and SVGEGT.

The J gene is TRBJ2-1, the V gene TRBV29-1; the D gene TCRdb calls, TRBD1, cannot be checked with no DNA. The CDR3 sequence is 17 residues long. CDR1 SQVTM and CDR2 ANQGSEA come from the germline V gene. The CDR3 region is CSVEDQGASKAGNEQFF.

The chain links TRBV12-3 or TRBV12-4 to TRBJ2-1; lacking DNA, the TRBD1 call made by TCRdb goes unchecked. This CDR3 is built from 16 residues. CDR3: CASSPSRTPTYNEQFF.

This rearrangement joins TRBV7-9 to TRBJ2-2. The CDR3 length is 12 residues. The germline CDR1 and CDR2 sequences are SEHNR and FQNEAQ (reference sequence). The CDR3 sequence: CASSIDPGELFF.

The chain has TRBV5-1 and TRBJ1-1; as DNA is missing, the TRBD1 call by TCRdb cannot be tested. CDR1 and CDR2 (germline): SGHRS, YFSETQ. The CDR3 runs 13 residues. CDR3 sequence reads: CASSFTGNTEAFF.

This chain connects TRBV27 to TRBJ2-7; the D call from TCRdb, TRBD1, cannot be confirmed without DNA. The CDR3 runs 13 residues. Germline CDR1 MNHEY, CDR2 SMNVEV (reference sequence). This CDR3 reads CASSWTGAYEQYF.

This chain uses TRBV12-3 or TRBV12-4 with TRBJ2-7; the TRBD1 assignment by TCRdb is unverifiable without DNA. The CDR3 is 12 amino acids. The CDR3 loop is CASSPTGTEQYF.

This chain links TRBV4-2 with TRBJ2-7. The length of the CDR3 is 14 residues. CDR1 is LGHNA, CDR2 YNFKEQ, per germline. CDR3 protein: CASSQDPDNYEQYF.

The chain has TRBV28 and TRBJ2-5; TCRdb names TRBD1, which stays unverified in the absence of DNA. This CDR3 spans 14 amino acids. Germline CDR1 MDHEN, CDR2 SYDVKM. The CDR3 loop is CASSLRGWQETQYF. The whole variable domain, remainder taken from reference TRBV28 and TRBJ2-5, is DVKVTQSSRYLVKRTGEKVFLECVQDMDHENMFWYRQDPGLGLRLIYFSYDVKMKEKGDIPEGYSVSREKKERFSLILESASTNQTSMYLCASSLRGWQETQYFGPGTRLLVL.

The chain combines TRBV28 with TRBJ2-1. The CDR3 is made up of 14 amino acids. Germline V gene data show CDR1 as MDHEN and CDR2 as SYDVKM. CDR3 protein: CASSEFGSYNEQFF.

This chain connects TRBV7-7 to TRBJ2-1; TCRdb's D call, TRBD1, is unchecked because there is no DNA. The CDR3 runs 16 residues. Per the germline V gene, CDR1 is SSHAT and CDR2 is FNYEAQ (reference sequence). The CDR3 spells CASSPGAGGGHNEQFF.

The gene calls are TRBV2 and TRBJ2-5; with no DNA, the TCRdb D assignment of TRBD1 cannot be verified. Germline CDR1 reads SNHLY; CDR2 reads FYNNEI. The CDR3 contains 12 residues. The CDR3 protein is CAGYRGQETQYF.

This chain connects TRBV29-1 to TRBJ2-3; TCRdb selects TRBD1, and the lack of DNA leaves this call unchecked. CDR3 length equals 11 residues. Germline-derived CDR1 and CDR2 are SQVTM and ANQGSEA. The CDR3 sequence is CSPGAGDTQYF.

The CDR3: CASSTGLAGVYGTDTQYF. The chain combines TRBV28 with TRBJ2-3; there is no DNA to check the TCRdb D call of TRBD2. Germline lookup yields CDR1 MDHEN and CDR2 SYDVKM. This CDR3 is 18 amino acids long.